This T cell receptor (beta chain) was sequenced in a study of blood T cell repertoires in COVID-19. Germline CDR1 SGHNT, CDR2 YYREEE (reference sequence). Trimming at V came to 3 bases and at J to 0 bases, leaving 5 bases not matched to a gene. The CDR3 sequence is 18 residues long. The assay was immunoSEQ multiplex PCR, and TCRdb's table has in-frame clones only and misses some. The table lists hundreds of thousands of clones, approximately 86% of them singletons, with over 1.2% in the top ten. The specimen was peripheral blood. The genes are TRBV5-4 and TRBJ2-3, with TRBD2 matching 15 bases. The clonotype originates from an elderly man with acute or convalescent COVID-19. The CDR3 reads CASSWGTSGRFSTDTQYF. The CDR3 DNA reads as TGTGCCAGCAGCTGGGGGACTAGCGGGAGGTTTAGCACAGATACGCAGTATTTT.